What follows are 5 T cell receptor beta chains derived from one specimen sequenced in a study of CXCR3-negative and CXCR3-positive naive CD8 T cells. UMI-tagged TRB cDNA libraries were built via 5' RACE. No DNA is given; TCRdb re-called the 5' RACE reads and lists each CDR3 protein once. This table holds 30,000 to 40,000 distinct CDR3 sequences. The sequenced sample consisted of memory CD8+ T cells from blood. These receptors were obtained from a human donor in good health. Some clones in this sample may be carry-over from other donors' samples.

The gene calls are TRBV6-2 or TRBV6-3 and TRBJ2-5; the TRBD1 assignment by TCRdb is unverifiable without DNA. Germline-derived CDR1 and CDR2 are MNHEY and SVGEGT. CDR3 size: 15 residues. This chain's CDR3 is CASSYSTSGGETQYF.

V and J are TRBV6-2 or TRBV6-3 and TRBJ2-7; the TCRdb D gene call, TRBD2, has no DNA to confirm it. CDR3 size: 15 residues. CDR1 MNHEY and CDR2 SVGEGT come from the germline V gene. CDR3 protein: CASSYGEDGSYEQYF.

The chain employs TRBV24-1 and TRBJ2-1. Germline CDR1 is KGHDR and CDR2 is SFDVKD. There are 15 residues in the CDR3. The CDR3 spells CATSEVGTPYNEQFF.

This clonotype is deemed medium-sized (0.01 to 0.1%) by its frequency. This sequence joins TRBV5-1 and TRBJ2-2; TCRdb names TRBD1, which stays unverified in the absence of DNA. This CDR3 spans 16 amino acids. Germline V gene data show CDR1 as SGHRS and CDR2 as YFSETQ. CDR3 region: CASSLARTIGAGELFF.

The J gene is TRBJ2-5, the V gene TRBV7-9; checking the TCRdb D call of TRBD1 is not possible without DNA. CDR3 length: 13 amino acids. The germline CDR1 and CDR2 sequences are SEHNR and FQNEAQ (reference sequence). The CDR3 region is CASSPPDQETQYF.